Presented here are 11 T cell receptor beta chains from one specimen sequenced in a study of shared clonotypes between healthy human individuals. Using immunoSEQ multiplex PCR, the repertoire was profiled, and TCRdb retains in-frame clones only, with some absent. This table holds 2 million to 2.5 million clones, more than 80% found once. The sequencing sample was made of naive CD4+ T cells from PBMCs. Subset indicated: CD45RA+ positively selected. These receptors originate from a man in his late teens or twenties in good health. Some clones in this sample may be carry-over from other donors' samples.

This chain uses TRBV5-1 with TRBJ2-1; D might be TRBD2 (5 bases). This CDR3 is 15 amino acids long. Trimming pared 4 bases from V and 0 bases from J, leaving 11 bases between. CDR1 and CDR2 from the germline V gene are SGHRS and YFSETQ. CDR3 bases: TGCGCCAGCAGCGGAGCTAGCAGCTCCTACAATGAGCAGTTCTTC. Amino acid sequence: CASSGASSSYNEQFF. The variable domain in full, completed from reference TRBV5-1 and TRBJ2-1, reads KAGVTQTPRYLIKTRGQQVTLSCSPISGHRSVSWYQQTPGQGLQFLFEYFSETQRNKGNFPGRFSGRQFSNSRSEMNVSTLELGDSALYLCASSGASSSYNEQFFGPGTRLTVL.

This chain joins TRBV6-5 and TRBJ2-6; D not resolved. V shed 0 bases and J shed 1 base, with 7 bases lying between them. The CDR3 extends over 16 amino acids. Germline V gene sequence: CDR1 MNHEY, CDR2 SVGAGI. In nucleotides, the CDR3 is TGTGCCAGCAGTTACTCTCAGACTTCTGGGGCCAACGTCCTGACTTTC. Translation gives CASSYSQTSGANVLTF.

This clone was detected only once. The sample contains more than one DNA sequence encoding this CDR3. This rearrangement joins TRBV11-2 to TRBJ2-7; 9 bases match TRBD2. CDR1 is SGHAT, CDR2 FQNNGV, per germline. The V segment lost 1 base and the J segment 4 bases; nucleotides outside the gene matches: 2. The CDR3 sequence is 14 residues long. The CDR3, as DNA: TGTGCCAGCAGCTTAGTAGCGGGAGTTTACGAGCAGTACTTC. Translating it yields CASSLVAGVYEQYF.

This clone appeared once. The chain links TRBV4-3 to TRBJ2-2, with D unclear. V gave up 0 bases and J gave up 7 bases, with 6 bases separating them. Germline lookup yields CDR1 LGHNA and CDR2 YSLEER. The CDR3 consists of 13 residues. CDR3 coding DNA: TGCGCCAGCAGCCAAGAGTTGGGCGGGGAGCTGTTTTTT. Protein: CASSQELGGELFF.

This sequence joins TRBV29-1 and TRBJ1-2, with D tentatively TRBD1 (5 bases). The V gene's germline CDR1 is SQVTM and CDR2 ANQGSEA. This CDR3 comprises 15 residues. Trimming took 6 bases from V and 2 from J, leaving 19 bases between them. DNA for the CDR3: TGCAGCGTCAGTCCGAAATTGCGACAGAACTATGGCTACACCTTC. Amino acid sequence: CSVSPKLRQNYGYTF.

The chain links TRBV5-5 to TRBJ1-5, with 8 bases fitting TRBD1. The CDR3 length is 15 residues. Germline CDR1 reads SGHKS; CDR2 reads YYEKEE (reference sequence). The V and J ends lost 4 bases and 0 bases, in that order; junction bases with no gene match: 3. CDR3 amino acids: CASSEGQASNQPQHF. CDR3 coding DNA: TGTGCCAGCAGCGAGGGACAGGCTAGCAATCAGCCCCAGCATTTT.

The chain employs TRBV27 and TRBJ1-4; 7 nucleotides line up with TRBD1. This CDR3 is built from 13 residues. Trimming cost V 6 bases and J 8 bases; bases outside gene matches: 6. The germline CDR1 and CDR2 sequences are MNHEY and SMNVEV (reference sequence). CDR3 residues: CASRLTGSEKLFF. DNA of the CDR3: TGTGCCAGCAGGTTGACAGGGTCCGAAAAACTGTTTTTT.

The chain joins TRBV7-6 to TRBJ2-1; 10 bases line up with TRBD2. The CDR3 covers 17 residues. Unmatched junction bases numbered 17, after V lost 5 bases and J lost 10 bases. Germline-derived CDR1 and CDR2 are SGHVS and FNYEAQ. DNA for the CDR3: TGTGCCAGCAGCAGGACCCGCTTAACTAGCGGGAAAAACGAGCAGTTCTTC. It encodes CASSRTRLTSGKNEQFF.

This chain joins TRBV28 and TRBJ1-1; D gene ambiguous. V lost 5 bases and J lost 11, with 12 bases in between. The CDR3 is made up of 11 amino acids. The germline CDR1 and CDR2 sequences are MDHEN and SYDVKM. The DNA for the CDR3 is TGTGCCAGCAGTCGACCCTATGGGGCTTTCTTT. This encodes CASSRPYGAFF.

As for this clone: The same CDR3 is also encoded by other DNA sequences in this sample. The V and J genes are TRBV7-6 and TRBJ2-7; D ambiguous. The CDR3 runs to 13 residues. In germline, CDR1 is SGHVS, CDR2 FNYEAQ. Trimming removed 2 bases at V and 4 bases at J, with 9 bases between. The chain's CDR3 is CASSLYSSYEQYF. The CDR3 DNA is TGTGCCAGCAGCTTATATAGCAGTTACGAGCAGTACTTC.

CDR3 sequence reads: CASSLYRGDEKLFF. The CDR3 nucleotides are TGCGCCAGCAGCTTGTATAGGGGCGACGAAAAACTGTTTTTT. J is TRBJ1-4 and V is TRBV5-1; D may be TRBD1 (5 bases). Germline values: CDR1 SGHRS, CDR2 YFSETQ. V was shortened by 1 base and J by 8 bases, with 12 bases between the two germline ends. The CDR3 is 14 amino acids.